Following are 24 T cell receptor beta chains from one sample sequenced in a study of PD-L1 blockade in urothelial cancer. Profiled with immunoSEQ multiplex PCR; TCRdb holds only in-frame clones, not every one. The table lists 14,000 to 15,000 clones, around 89% of them singletons. This specimen was PBMCs, taken around atezolizumab (anti-PD-L1) treatment. The receptor source for this set is a man between 65 and 85 years old with urothelial cancer.

V and J are TRBV25-1 and TRBJ2-5; 9 bases match TRBD2. The CDR3 sequence is 14 residues long. The J segment lost 4 bases and the V segment lost 4 bases, leaving 4 bases of the junction unmatched. CDR1 is MGHDK and CDR2 is SYGVNS in the germline V gene. The CDR3 sequence: CASSGSGGLETQYF. In DNA form, the CDR3 reads TGTGCCAGCAGTGGGAGCGGGGGGCTAGAGACCCAGTACTTC.

The chain couples TRBV2 to TRBJ1-5; 7 nucleotides agree with TRBD1. Trimming cost V 6 bases and J 2 bases; bases outside gene matches: 4. Germline CDR1 and CDR2: SNHLY and FYNNEI. The CDR3 extends over 14 amino acids. DNA for the CDR3: TGTGCCAGCAGCGCTGGGACAGGCAATCAGCCCCAGCATTTT. It specifies CASSAGTGNQPQHF. Looking up the rest from reference TRBV2 and TRBJ1-5 gives the full variable domain: EPEVTQTPSHQVTQMGQEVILRCVPISNHLYFYWYRQILGQKVEFLVSFYNNEISEKSEIFDDQFSVERPDGSNFTLKIRSTKLEDSAMYFCASSAGTGNQPQHFGDGTRLSIL.

J is TRBJ2-1 and V is TRBV5-6; D gene uncertain. The CDR3 spans 12 residues. Trimming took 0 bases from V and 6 from J, leaving 4 bases between them. The germline V gene has CDR1 SGHDT and CDR2 YYEEEE. The CDR3 spells CASSLVLNEQFF. CDR3 coding DNA: TGTGCCAGCAGCTTGGTCCTCAATGAGCAGTTCTTC.

DNA for the CDR3: TGTGCCAGCAGTGGACAGGGGGACTATGGCTACACCTTC. Translated, it gives CASSGQGDYGYTF. The chain joins TRBV2 to TRBJ1-2; 9 nucleotides line up with TRBD1. The CDR3 loop spans 13 amino acids. V was clipped by 4 bases and J by 3 bases; unmatched bases: 0. Germline CDR1 reads SNHLY; CDR2 reads FYNNEI.

The J gene is TRBJ2-7, the V gene TRBV2; possibly TRBD2 for D (5 bases). Trimming stripped 8 bases from V and 3 bases from J, with 14 bases between. This CDR3 region has 13 residues. Germline CDR1 SNHLY, CDR2 FYNNEI. In nucleotides, the CDR3 is TGTGCCAGCCGCGAGGGTTCCCACTACGAGCAGTACTTC. Its translation is CASREGSHYEQYF.

The chain links TRBV5-1 to TRBJ1-2; a possible D gene is TRBD1 (6 bases). The CDR3 sequence is 16 residues long. V dropped 1 base and J dropped 1 base, with 14 bases sitting between them. Germline V lookup: CDR1 SGHRS, CDR2 YFSETQ. CDR3 sequence reads: CASSLTRDNHNYGYTF. Written as DNA, the CDR3 is TGCGCCAGCAGCTTGACCCGGGACAATCATAACTATGGCTACACCTTC.

The genes are TRBV6-5 and TRBJ1-6; 8 bases align to TRBD1. This CDR3 is 14 amino acids long. In germline, CDR1 is MNHEY, CDR2 SVGAGI. The V gene end was trimmed by 6 bases and the J gene end by 7 bases; junction bases not matched to a gene: 5. The CDR3, as DNA: TGTGCCAGCAGCCGTGGACAGGGCAATTCACCCCTCCACTTT. This codes for CASSRGQGNSPLHF.

The V call is TRBV7-9, the J call TRBJ2-1; a weak D match, TRBD1 (5 bases). Germline lookup yields CDR1 SEHNR and CDR2 FQNEAQ (reference sequence). CDR3 length equals 15 residues. V was clipped by 3 bases and J by 1 base, with 10 bases between them. The chain's CDR3 is CASSFGTGSYNEQFF. CDR3 nucleotides: TGTGCCAGCAGCTTCGGTACAGGATCCTACAATGAGCAGTTCTTC.

This clone was detected only once. V is TRBV25-1 and J is TRBJ1-4; D unclear. Germline CDR1 MGHDK, CDR2 SYGVNS. V was trimmed by 3 bases and J by 7 bases, leaving 15 bases between them. The CDR3 is made up of 15 amino acids. In DNA form, the CDR3 reads TGTGCCAGCAGTGATGATAGGGTACGGGGTGAAAAACTGTTTTTT. Translating gives CASSDDRVRGEKLFF.

The chain uses TRBV7-6 and TRBJ2-3; 13 nucleotides line up with TRBD2. Germline trimming cut 0 bases from V and 0 bases from J; bases unmatched to any gene: 3. Germline CDR1 is SGHVS and CDR2 is FNYEAQ. This CDR3 has 18 residues. CDR3 amino acids: CASSLAPGLAGSTDTQYF. The CDR3 DNA reads as TGTGCCAGCAGCTTAGCTCCGGGACTAGCGGGGAGCACAGATACGCAGTATTTT.

The chain uses TRBV18 and TRBJ2-7; D uncertain. CDR1 KGHSH and CDR2 LQKENI come from the germline V gene. CDR3 size: 13 residues. The V end was cut by 2 bases, the J end by 3 bases, with 8 bases between. The CDR3 bases are TGTGCCAGCTCACCAAGAACGGGCTACGAGCAGTACTTC. Protein: CASSPRTGYEQYF.

The J gene is TRBJ2-1, the V gene TRBV11-2; 7 bases are shared with TRBD2. V lost 1 base, J lost 4 bases, and 13 bases stayed unmatched. Germline CDR1 reads SGHAT; CDR2 reads FQNNGV. The CDR3 extends over 18 amino acids. CDR3 residues: CASSLVSLKRGGYNEQFF. The CDR3 DNA reads as TGTGCCAGCAGCTTAGTCTCCCTCAAGCGGGGTGGTTACAATGAGCAGTTCTTC.

This chain uses TRBV18 with TRBJ2-3; D not resolved. From germline, CDR1 is KGHSH and CDR2 LQKENI. The CDR3 runs to 14 residues. Trimming removed 3 bases from V and 4 bases from J, with 11 bases in between. CDR3 sequence (DNA): TGTGCCAGCTCACCTGGAGTAATGGCAGATACGCAGTATTTT. The encoded protein is CASSPGVMADTQYF.

V and J are TRBV28 and TRBJ1-5; D possibly corresponds to TRBD1 (6 bases). This CDR3 comprises 17 residues. Germline assignment: CDR1 MDHEN and CDR2 SYDVKM. Trimming cost V 5 bases and J 12 bases, with 29 bases left between them. The CDR3 bases are TGTGCCAGCAGTCTAACCTCTTCCTCGGGACAAGGGTCTGTCCAGCATTTT. Residues: CASSLTSSSGQGSVQHF.

The V gene is TRBV19, the J gene TRBJ2-1; 8 positions match TRBD1. The CDR3 runs to 13 residues. Per germline, CDR1 LNHDA and CDR2 SQIVND (reference sequence). Trimming cost V 5 bases and J 4 bases; bases outside gene matches: 1. The chain's CDR3 is CASSHRGYNEQFF. DNA of the CDR3: TGTGCCAGTAGTCACAGGGGGTACAATGAGCAGTTCTTC.

The J gene is TRBJ2-2, the V gene TRBV6-4; 8 positions agree with TRBD2. The V segment lost 5 bases and the J segment 0 bases; nucleotides outside the gene matches: 11. CDR1 and CDR2 (germline): MRHNA, SNTAGT. The CDR3 extends over 18 amino acids. DNA for the CDR3: TGTGCCAGCAGTAAGGAGGGACTAGGCCTGACGAACACCGGGGAGCTGTTTTTT. This gives the protein CASSKEGLGLTNTGELFF.

This chain uses TRBV4-1 with TRBJ2-4; 8 bases agree with TRBD1. The CDR3 has 14 amino acids. V lost 2 bases to trimming and J lost 10 bases; unmatched junction nucleotides: 7. Looked up from germline, CDR1 is MGHRA and CDR2 is YSYEKL. Here the CDR3 reads CASSQTGQGRIQYF. In DNA, the CDR3 is TGCGCCAGCAGCCAAACCGGACAGGGAAGGATTCAGTACTTC.

This clone appeared a single time. The V and J genes are TRBV9 and TRBJ2-7; TRBD1 matches at 8 bases. Per germline, CDR1 SGDLS and CDR2 YYNGEE. V was clipped by 4 bases and J by 3 bases; unmatched bases: 9. The CDR3 consists of 15 residues. CDR3 residues: CASSPGTGGLYEQYF. DNA of the CDR3: TGTGCCAGCAGCCCCGGGACAGGTGGGCTCTACGAGCAGTACTTC.

This CDR3 is CASSLAGGPETQYF. For the CDR3, the DNA is TGTGCCAGCAGCTTAGCGGGGGGGCCGGAGACCCAGTACTTC. The chain joins TRBV7-9 to TRBJ2-5, with a possible D match to TRBD2 (7 bases). The V and J ends lost 0 bases and 5 bases respectively, with 10 bases between them. This CDR3 has 14 amino acids. Looked up from germline, CDR1 is SEHNR and CDR2 is FQNEAQ (reference sequence).

V usage is TRBV18 and J usage is TRBJ2-5, with 8 bases matching TRBD2. Germline CDR1 and CDR2: KGHSH and LQKENI. This CDR3 is built from 15 residues. V dropped 3 bases and J dropped 1; count of bases not matched to a gene: 4. CDR3 sequence (DNA): TGTGCCAGCTCACCTCTAGCGGGTGTCCAAGAGACCCAGTACTTC. This codes for CASSPLAGVQETQYF.

The chain employs TRBV18 and TRBJ1-1; D not resolved. Trimming stripped 1 base from V and 2 bases from J, with 8 bases between. The CDR3 is 14 residues long. In germline, CDR1 is KGHSH, CDR2 LQKENI. The CDR3: CASSPREDNTEAFF. CDR3 bases: TGTGCCAGCTCACCACGAGAGGATAACACTGAAGCTTTCTTT.

This chain uses TRBV11-2 with TRBJ2-3; possible D gene TRBD2, 8 bases. From germline, CDR1 is SGHAT and CDR2 FQNNGV. This CDR3 spans 15 amino acids. V lost 8 bases and J lost 2, with 17 bases in between. The CDR3 sequence: CASQGGAGDTDTQYF. CDR3 nucleotides: TGTGCCAGCCAGGGGGGAGCGGGGGACACAGATACGCAGTATTTT.

This sequence joins TRBV11-2 and TRBJ2-7, with no clear D. V shed 4 bases and J shed 3 bases, with 4 bases lying between them. The germline V gene has CDR1 SGHAT and CDR2 FQNNGV. The CDR3 totals 11 residues. The CDR3 DNA reads as TGTGCCAGCAGCTCTTACTACGAGCAGTACTTC. This gives the protein CASSSYYEQYF.

The rearrangement uses TRBV7-9 and TRBJ1-3, with D perhaps matching TRBD1 (5 bases). Looked up from germline, CDR1 is SEHNR and CDR2 is FQNEAQ (reference sequence). This CDR3 is built from 14 residues. V lost 5 bases to trimming and J lost 4 bases, with 12 bases between them. This chain's CDR3 is CASSQAGSGNTIYF. CDR3 DNA sequence: TGTGCCAGCAGCCAGGCAGGGTCCGGAAACACCATATATTTT.